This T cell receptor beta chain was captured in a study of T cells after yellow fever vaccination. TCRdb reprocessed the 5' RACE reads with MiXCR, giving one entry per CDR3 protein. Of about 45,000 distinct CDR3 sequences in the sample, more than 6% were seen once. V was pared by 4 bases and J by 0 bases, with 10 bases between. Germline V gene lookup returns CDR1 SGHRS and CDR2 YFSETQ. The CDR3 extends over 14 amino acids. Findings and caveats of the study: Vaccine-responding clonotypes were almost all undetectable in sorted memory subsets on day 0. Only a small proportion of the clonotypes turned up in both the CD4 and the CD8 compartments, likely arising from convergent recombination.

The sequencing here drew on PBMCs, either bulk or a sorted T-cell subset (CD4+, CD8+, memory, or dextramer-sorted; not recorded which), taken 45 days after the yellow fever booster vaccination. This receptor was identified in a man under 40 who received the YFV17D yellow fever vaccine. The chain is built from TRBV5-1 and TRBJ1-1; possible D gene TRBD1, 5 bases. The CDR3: CASSISGMNTEAFF. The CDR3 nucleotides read TGCGCCAGCAGCATTTCAGGGATGAACACTGAAGCTTTCTTT.